This T cell receptor (beta chain) emerged from a study of T cell changes during pregnancy in multiple sclerosis. The repertoire was sequenced with immunoSEQ multiplex PCR; TCRdb's copy has only in-frame clones and lacks some. The sample holds about 75,000 clones; over 80% are singletons and the top ten take about 0.45%. The CDR3 extends over 13 amino acids. Trimming removed 0 bases from V and 8 bases from J, with 11 bases in between. The germline V gene encodes CDR1 SGDLS and CDR2 YYNGEE. The chain recombines TRBV9 with TRBJ1-2, with D possibly TRBD1 on 5 matching bases. The material was CD4+ T cells from peripheral blood mononuclear cells, obtained before pregnancy. This receptor was obtained from a female donor with multiple sclerosis, enrolled in a pregnancy study. The CDR3 DNA follows: TGTGCCAGCAGCGTAGATTTGGGGGGAGGCTACACCTTC. Its protein is CASSVDLGGGYTF.